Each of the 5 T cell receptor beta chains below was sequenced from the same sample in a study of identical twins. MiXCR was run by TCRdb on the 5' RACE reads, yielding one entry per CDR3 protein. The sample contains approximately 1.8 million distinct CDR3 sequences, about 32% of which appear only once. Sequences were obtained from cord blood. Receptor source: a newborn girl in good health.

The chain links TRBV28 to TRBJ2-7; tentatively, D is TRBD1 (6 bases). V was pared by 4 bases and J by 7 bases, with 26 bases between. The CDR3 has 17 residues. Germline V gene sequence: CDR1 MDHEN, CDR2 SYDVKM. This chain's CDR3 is CASSSVDSPLGYNEQYF. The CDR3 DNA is TGTGCCAGCAGTTCGGTGGACAGCCCGTTGGGCTACAATGAGCAGTACTTC. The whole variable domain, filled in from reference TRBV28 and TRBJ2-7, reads DVKVTQSSRYLVKRTGEKVFLECVQDMDHENMFWYRQDPGLGLRLIYFSYDVKMKEKGDIPEGYSVSREKKERFSLILESASTNQTSMYLCASSSVDSPLGYNEQYFGPGTRLTVT.

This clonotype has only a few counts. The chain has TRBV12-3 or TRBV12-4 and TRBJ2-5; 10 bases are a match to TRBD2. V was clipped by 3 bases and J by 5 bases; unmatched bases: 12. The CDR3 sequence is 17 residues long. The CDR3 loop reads CASSFRPSGRSQETQYF. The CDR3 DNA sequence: TGTGCCAGCAGTTTCCGGCCTAGCGGGAGATCACAGGAGACCCAGTACTTC.

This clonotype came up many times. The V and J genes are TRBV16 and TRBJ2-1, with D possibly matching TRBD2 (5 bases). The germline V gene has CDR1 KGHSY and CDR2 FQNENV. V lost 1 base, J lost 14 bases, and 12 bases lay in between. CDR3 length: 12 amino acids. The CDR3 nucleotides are TGTGCCAGCAGCCAATTTGAGATGAGGGAGTTCTTC. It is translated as CASSQFEMREFF.

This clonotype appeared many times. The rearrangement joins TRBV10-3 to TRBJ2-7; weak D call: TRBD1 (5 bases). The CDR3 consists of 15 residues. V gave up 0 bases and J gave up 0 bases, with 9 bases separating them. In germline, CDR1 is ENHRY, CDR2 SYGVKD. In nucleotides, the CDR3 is TGTGCCATCAGTGAGTCGCAGACAGCCTCCTACGAGCAGTACTTC. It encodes CAISESQTASYEQYF.

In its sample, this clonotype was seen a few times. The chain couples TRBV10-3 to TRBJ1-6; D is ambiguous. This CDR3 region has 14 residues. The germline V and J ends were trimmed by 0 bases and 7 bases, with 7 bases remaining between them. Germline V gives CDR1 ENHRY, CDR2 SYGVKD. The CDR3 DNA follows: TGTGCCATCAGTGAGTCGGAGGCGAATTCACCCCTCCACTTT. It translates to CAISESEANSPLHF.